The 27 T cell receptor beta chains listed next were all sequenced from one sample in a study of blood T cell repertoires in COVID-19. Produced via immunoSEQ multiplex PCR; TCRdb's table is partial and in-frame only. The sample records around 68,000 clones, roughly 91% being singletons. Sequencing was performed on peripheral blood. The receptors shown here come from a man aged 45 to 65 with active COVID-19.

V gene TRBV19 combines with J gene TRBJ2-2; 8 bases map to TRBD1. With 4 bases clipped from V and 7 bases from J, the junction kept 11 bases outside the gene matches. This CDR3 region has 16 residues. Germline V gene sequence: CDR1 LNHDA, CDR2 SQIVND (reference sequence). The CDR3 is CASSNRDRRQGGELFF. CDR3 sequence (DNA): TGTGCCAGTAGTAACCGGGACAGGAGGCAGGGCGGGGAGCTGTTTTTT.

This clone was observed a few times. The chain employs TRBV5-1 and TRBJ1-6, with 9 bases that match TRBD1. The J segment lost 8 bases and the V segment lost 3 bases, leaving 3 bases of the junction unmatched. Germline-derived CDR1 and CDR2 are SGHRS and YFSETQ. This CDR3 spans 14 amino acids. In nucleotides, the CDR3 is TGCGCCAGCAGCTCGGACAGGGGCCATTCACCCCTCCACTTT. This translates into CASSSDRGHSPLHF.

The chain has TRBV4-1 and TRBJ2-7, with D perhaps matching TRBD1 (6 bases). Trimming stripped 1 base from V and 2 bases from J, with 12 bases between. CDR3 length equals 15 residues. Germline CDR1 and CDR2: MGHRA and YSYEKL. The CDR3: CASSQASGQTYEQYF. In nucleotides, the CDR3 is TGCGCCAGCAGCCAAGCGTCCGGACAGACCTACGAGCAGTACTTC.

The V gene is TRBV5-1, the J gene TRBJ1-6; 8 nucleotides align to TRBD1. V lost 4 bases and J lost 6; bases outside the gene matches: 6. This CDR3 contains 15 residues. Per germline, CDR1 SGHRS and CDR2 YFSETQ. The chain's CDR3 is CASSMTGQVNSPLHF. DNA of the CDR3: TGCGCCAGCAGCATGACGGGACAGGTTAATTCACCCCTCCACTTT.

The chain uses TRBV28 and TRBJ2-1; TRBD1 matches at 10 bases. V was clipped by 11 bases and J by 9 bases; unmatched bases: 13. Per germline, CDR1 MDHEN and CDR2 SYDVKM. This CDR3 has 14 residues. The CDR3 sequence is CAASRQGARSEQFF. DNA for the CDR3: TGTGCCGCCAGTAGACAGGGGGCTAGGAGTGAGCAGTTCTTC.

The chain joins TRBV7-2 to TRBJ1-2, with 11 bases aligning to TRBD1. Germline CDR1 is SGHTA and CDR2 is FQGNSA. CDR3 size: 12 residues. V dropped 8 bases and J dropped 7; count of bases not matched to a gene: 3. The CDR3 nucleotides are TGTGCCAGCGGACAGGGGGCGGGTGGCTACACCTTC. Amino acid sequence: CASGQGAGGYTF.

As DNA, the CDR3 is TGTGCCAGCAGATCAGGGGGCAGATACGAGCAGTACTTC. Protein product: CASRSGGRYEQYF. The chain joins TRBV6-5 to TRBJ2-7, with 8 positions matching TRBD1. This CDR3 is 13 amino acids long. V trimming: 6 bases; J trimming: 4 bases; junction bases outside the gene matches: 5. Germline CDR1 and CDR2: MNHEY and SVGAGI.

This sequence joins TRBV28 and TRBJ2-4, with a possible D match to TRBD1 (5 bases). Germline loops: CDR1 MDHEN, CDR2 SYDVKM. The germline V and J ends were trimmed by 4 bases and 0 bases, with 10 bases remaining between them. The CDR3 covers 15 residues. DNA for the CDR3: TGTGCCAGCAGTTCATCAGGGCTAGCCAAAAACATTCAGTACTTC. It specifies CASSSSGLAKNIQYF. Using reference TRBV28 and TRBJ2-4 for the parts outside the CDR3, the full variable domain is DVKVTQSSRYLVKRTGEKVFLECVQDMDHENMFWYRQDPGLGLRLIYFSYDVKMKEKGDIPEGYSVSREKKERFSLILESASTNQTSMYLCASSSSGLAKNIQYFGAGTRLSVL.

The chain carries TRBV7-9 and TRBJ2-6; 9 bases are shared with TRBD1. The V segment lost 4 bases and the J segment 4 bases; nucleotides outside the gene matches: 8. Per germline, CDR1 SEHNR and CDR2 FQNEAQ (reference sequence). The CDR3 length is 17 residues. CDR3 DNA sequence: TGTGCCAGCAGCTCAACCGGGACAGGGAACGGGGCCAACGTCCTGACTTTC. This codes for CASSSTGTGNGANVLTF.

The chain recombines TRBV2 with TRBJ2-1, with D possibly matching TRBD1 (5 bases). This CDR3 comprises 13 residues. Germline V gene sequence: CDR1 SNHLY, CDR2 FYNNEI. With 6 bases removed from V and 8 bases from J, the gap between germline ends came to 14 bases. The CDR3, as DNA: TGTGCCAGCAGAGGACAAAGGGTCCATGAGCAGTTCTTC. It encodes CASRGQRVHEQFF.

The chain carries TRBV5-1 and TRBJ2-2; TRBD1 aligns across 11 bases. The V gene's germline CDR1 is SGHRS and CDR2 YFSETQ. J gave up 7 bases and V 3 bases, and 11 bases lay outside the gene matches. This CDR3 spans 17 amino acids. Here the CDR3 DNA reads TGCGCCAGCAGCTCCCGAGGACAGGGGGCCGCAGGCGGGGAGCTGTTTTTT. Translated: CASSSRGQGAAGGELFF.

The chain employs TRBV14 and TRBJ1-1; D call uncertain. The CDR3 loop spans 14 amino acids. Germline CDR1 reads SGHDN; CDR2 reads FVKESK. The V end lost 4 bases, the J end lost 0 bases, and 9 bases lay between the germline ends. In DNA, the CDR3 is TGTGCCAGCAGCCGCGCCCGAATGAACACTGAAGCTTTCTTT. This gives the protein CASSRARMNTEAFF.

This clone has more than one count but fewer than ten. This chain links TRBV4-3 with TRBJ2-7; TRBD2 matches 12 bases. The junction had 4 bases not matched to a gene; V was cut back by 0 bases and J by 4 bases. The CDR3 has 16 amino acids. Germline lookup yields CDR1 LGHNA and CDR2 YSLEER. Here the CDR3 DNA reads TGCGCCAGCAGCCAAGAATGGACTAGCGGGATGTACGAGCAGTACTTC. Its translation is CASSQEWTSGMYEQYF.

This clone has a single count. The CDR3 spells CASTSGTATGETQYF. The CDR3 DNA is TGTGCCAGCACCTCCGGGACAGCCACGGGGGAGACCCAGTACTTC. The chain recombines TRBV6-6 with TRBJ2-5, with 7 bases identical to TRBD1. Germline V CDR1 and CDR2: MNHNY, SVGAGI (reference sequence). The CDR3 is made up of 15 amino acids. V dropped 7 bases and J dropped 5; count of bases not matched to a gene: 13.

The genes are TRBV30 and TRBJ1-2; 9 nucleotides line up with TRBD1. This CDR3 has 13 amino acids. Germline assignment: CDR1 GTSNPN and CDR2 SVGIG (reference sequence). Losses at the gene ends were 0 bases for V and 5 bases for J; bases not matched to a gene: 1. This CDR3 reads CAWSVQGAYGYTF. CDR3 nucleotides: TGTGCCTGGAGTGTACAGGGGGCTTATGGCTACACCTTC. Drawing the rest from reference TRBV30 and TRBJ1-2, the complete variable domain is SQTIHQWPATLVQPVGSPLSLECTVEGTSNPNLYWYRQAAGRGLQLLFYSVGIGQISSEVPQNLSASRPQDRQFILSSKKLLLSDSGFYLCAWSVQGAYGYTFGSGTRLTVV.

The rearrangement uses TRBV5-4 and TRBJ2-7; D is possibly TRBD2 (6 bases). Germline V CDR1 and CDR2: SGHNT, YYREEE (reference sequence). The CDR3 contains 14 residues. The germline V and J ends were trimmed by 4 bases and 7 bases, with 18 bases remaining between them. Here the CDR3 reads CASSDGQPGREQYF. The CDR3 DNA sequence: TGTGCCAGCAGCGATGGACAACCGGGGAGGGAGCAGTACTTC.

The rearrangement joins TRBV4-1 to TRBJ2-7; 10 bases are shared with TRBD2. V gave up 3 bases and J gave up 2 bases; unmatched junction bases: 4. Germline V gene sequence: CDR1 MGHRA, CDR2 YSYEKL. The length of the CDR3 is 15 residues. The CDR3, as DNA: TGCGCCAGCAGCCAGGGACTAGCGCCTACCTACGAGCAGTACTTC. Its translation is CASSQGLAPTYEQYF.

The chain links TRBV7-3 to TRBJ2-1; 9 bases agree with TRBD2. V dropped 6 bases and J dropped 4; count of bases not matched to a gene: 7. Germline CDR1 SGHTA, CDR2 FQGTGA. The CDR3 spans 15 residues. The CDR3 loop is CASRQTSGVYNEQFF. In nucleotides, the CDR3 is TGTGCCAGCAGACAGACTAGCGGAGTTTACAATGAGCAGTTCTTC.

This chain joins TRBV10-3 and TRBJ1-2; the D gene is possibly TRBD1 (5 bases). CDR3 size: 15 residues. V was trimmed by 0 bases and J by 8 bases, leaving 16 bases between them. Germline values: CDR1 ENHRY, CDR2 SYGVKD. CDR3: CAISESPHRSGGYTF. The CDR3 DNA follows: TGTGCCATCAGTGAGTCCCCGCACAGGTCCGGAGGCTACACCTTC.

V usage is TRBV6-2 or TRBV6-3 and J usage is TRBJ1-1, with D unclear. This CDR3 contains 14 residues. The germline CDR1 and CDR2 sequences are MNHEY and SVGEGT. The germline V and J ends were trimmed by 2 bases and 2 bases, with 9 bases remaining between them. DNA for the CDR3: TGTGCCAGCAGTTACGCCCGAGGAAACACTGAAGCTTTCTTT. Its translation is CASSYARGNTEAFF.

The rearrangement uses TRBV7-9 and TRBJ1-2; no clear D gene. CDR1 and CDR2 from the germline V gene are SEHNR and FQNEAQ (reference sequence). Between the trimmed V and J ends, which lost 5 bases and 0 bases, there was a span of 10 bases. The CDR3 contains 14 residues. CDR3 bases: TGTGCCAGCAGCCTAGTATCGGCTAACTATGGCTACACCTTC. Translated: CASSLVSANYGYTF.

V is TRBV3-1 (or the pseudogene TRBV3-2) and J is TRBJ1-1, with D tentatively TRBD1 (5 bases). The CDR3 contains 16 residues. Germline V gene sequence: CDR1 LGHDT, CDR2 YNNKEL (reference sequence). V shed 4 bases and J shed 1 base, with 16 bases lying between them. CDR3 amino acids: CASSPTGEGPNTEAFF. The CDR3 coding sequence is TGTGCCAGCAGCCCAACGGGGGAGGGACCGAACACTGAAGCTTTCTTT.

CDR3 sequence: CSVLSGRSYNEQFF. CDR3 sequence (DNA): TGCAGCGTTCTTAGCGGGAGAAGCTACAATGAGCAGTTCTTC. V gene TRBV29-1 combines with J gene TRBJ2-1; 9 nucleotides align to TRBD2. The CDR3 is made up of 14 amino acids. The J segment lost 3 bases and the V segment lost 5 bases, leaving 5 bases of the junction unmatched. Germline CDR1 SQVTM, CDR2 ANQGSEA.

The CDR3 here is CASSLTGTGLNEQFF. The CDR3 nucleotides read TGCGCCAGCAGCTTGACCGGGACAGGGCTAAATGAGCAGTTCTTC. The genes are TRBV5-1 and TRBJ2-1; 9 bases line up with TRBD1. After removal of 1 base from V and 7 bases from J, the junction contained 6 bases not matched to a gene. The germline gives CDR1 SGHRS, CDR2 YFSETQ. The CDR3 is made up of 15 amino acids. The entire variable domain, with the rest obtained from reference TRBV5-1 and TRBJ2-1, is as follows: KAGVTQTPRYLIKTRGQQVTLSCSPISGHRSVSWYQQTPGQGLQFLFEYFSETQRNKGNFPGRFSGRQFSNSRSEMNVSTLELGDSALYLCASSLTGTGLNEQFFGPGTRLTVL.

The gene calls are TRBV19 and TRBJ2-1; 10 bases map to TRBD2. This CDR3 region has 15 residues. The germline CDR1 and CDR2 sequences are LNHDA and SQIVND (reference sequence). J was trimmed by 9 bases and V by 3 bases; bases with no gene match: 8. CDR3 sequence reads: CASSIPSGGAAEQFF. CDR3 coding DNA: TGTGCCAGTAGTATCCCCAGCGGGGGGGCCGCTGAGCAGTTCTTC.

V gene TRBV4-3 combines with J gene TRBJ2-1, with 9 bases lining up with TRBD2. The V gene's germline CDR1 is LGHNA and CDR2 YSLEER. The CDR3 sequence is 14 residues long. J lost 10 bases, V lost 1 base, and 5 bases had no gene match. CDR3 sequence: CASSQAWREGEQFF. The CDR3 DNA is TGCGCCAGCAGCCAAGCGTGGCGGGAGGGCGAGCAGTTCTTC.

V and J are TRBV28 and TRBJ1-5; the D is unclear. The CDR3 loop spans 14 amino acids. Germline V CDR1 and CDR2: MDHEN, SYDVKM. The V gene lost 2 bases and the J gene lost 7 bases, with 12 bases spanning the gap. CDR3 DNA sequence: TGTGCCAGCAGTTTAACCTCCGCCCGGCAGCCCCAGCATTTT. As protein: CASSLTSARQPQHF. Drawing the rest from reference TRBV28 and TRBJ1-5, the complete variable domain is DVKVTQSSRYLVKRTGEKVFLECVQDMDHENMFWYRQDPGLGLRLIYFSYDVKMKEKGDIPEGYSVSREKKERFSLILESASTNQTSMYLCASSLTSARQPQHFGDGTRLSIL.